One sample yielded the 2 T cell receptor beta chains listed below, sequenced in a study of identical twins. In TCRdb, the 5' RACE reads were re-called with MiXCR into one record per CDR3 protein. The sample has about 690,000 distinct CDR3 sequences; roughly 6.2% are singletons. Sequences were obtained from naive T cells sorted from blood. The receptors shown here come from a man between 18 and 29 years old in good health.

There are many counts of this clonotype. The chain links TRBV4-3 to TRBJ2-1; D might be TRBD2 (6 bases). The CDR3 loop spans 14 amino acids. V was shortened by 3 bases and J by 10 bases, with 16 bases between the two germline ends. CDR1 and CDR2 from the germline V gene are LGHNA and YSLEER. The CDR3 loop reads CASSQVGTFGEQFF. In DNA form, the CDR3 reads TGCGCCAGCAGCCAGGTTGGGACTTTCGGGGAGCAGTTCTTC.

This clonotype was observed a handful of times. The chain has TRBV5-5 and TRBJ2-6; 8 bases fit TRBD1. CDR1 is SGHKS and CDR2 is YYEKEE in the germline V gene (reference sequence). This CDR3 contains 17 residues. J was trimmed by 2 bases and V by 3 bases; bases with no gene match: 7. The CDR3 loop is CASSSGQGLTGANVLTF. CDR3 DNA: TGTGCCAGCAGCTCAGGACAGGGCTTAACTGGGGCCAACGTCCTGACTTTC.